This T cell receptor (beta chain) was observed in a study of PD-L1 blockade in urothelial cancer. The V and J ends lost 1 base and 9 bases respectively, with 7 bases between them. CDR1 is MGHDK and CDR2 is SYGVNS in the germline V gene. This CDR3 is built from 12 residues. Some clones are missing from TCRdb's copy, which holds only in-frame ones; the method was immunoSEQ multiplex PCR. The sample yields about 51,000 clones, approximately 86% seen once. This TCR was recovered from a man aged 55 to 69 with urothelial cancer. The V gene is TRBV25-1, the J gene TRBJ1-5; D unresolved. This specimen was PBMCs, taken around atezolizumab (anti-PD-L1) treatment. The CDR3 loop is CASSESGGPQHF. In DNA form, the CDR3 reads TGTGCCAGCAGTGAATCGGGAGGGCCCCAGCATTTT.